The subject of this entry is one TCR beta chain. Its cognate antigen is unknown. There are 15 residues in the CDR3. The V gene lost 1 base and the J gene lost 0 bases, with 10 bases spanning the gap. The germline V gene encodes CDR1 LGHDT and CDR2 YNNKEL (reference sequence). The source of the sample is a study of T cell responses to AZD1222 COVID-19 vaccine. Study outcomes and limitations: Recipients of AZD1222 seropositive at baseline numbered only 5 or 6. Clonal diversity may have been underestimated, and the donors were mostly white British, with more females than males.

The protocol was immunoSEQ multiplex PCR, while the TCRdb copy is restricted to in-frame clones and leaves out a portion. The profile covers about 150,000 clones, with approximately 87% appearing a single time and about 5.5% taken by the ten largest. The source of this sequence is an adult in good health. Sequencing was performed on peripheral blood, taken on day 0 of MenACWY control vaccination. The J gene is TRBJ2-7, the V gene TRBV3-1 (or the pseudogene TRBV3-2), with D maybe TRBD1 (5 bases). The DNA of the CDR3 is TGTGCCAGCAGCCAAGGACAGTACAACTCCTACGAGCAGTACGTC. It codes for CASSQGQYNSYEQYV.